The rows below give T cell receptor beta chains drawn from one sample of a study of T cells in Graves' hyperthyroidism and ophthalmopathy. TCRdb independently ran MiXCR on the multiplex PCR reads; one entry per CDR3 protein. The sample lists 480,000 or so distinct CDR3 sequences; 40% to 50% were seen once. The sample taken for sequencing was peripheral blood or thyroid tissue (not recorded which). All receptors come from an adult woman with Graves' disease, either hyperthyroidism or ophthalmopathy (not recorded which). CDR3s include the opening cysteine and the closing phenylalanine or tryptophan. The D gene is left open where the match is weak. Only some rows state a clone size, as once, few, many or a class for expanded clones.

v_call	clone_size	d_call	j_call	cdr3_aa	cdr3_nt
TRBV7-9	NA	TRBD2	TRBJ2-5	CASSTLGDGRARGETQYF	TGTGCCAGCAGTACCCTAGGGGACGGGAGGGCCAGGGGAGAGACCCAGTACTTC
TRBV5-4	many	TRBD1	TRBJ1-2	CASSPGSRGHYGYTF	TGTGCCAGCAGCCCGGGTTCCAGGGGGCACTATGGCTACACCTTC
TRBV7-9	few	NA	TRBJ1-5	CASTLDDQPQHF	TGTGCCAGCACCTTGGACGATCAGCCCCAGCATTTT
TRBV12-3/TRBV12-4	NA	NA	TRBJ2-7	CANSWTALYEQYF	TGTGCCAACAGTTGGACGGCCCTCTACGAGCAGTACTTC
TRBV7-7	NA	NA	TRBJ1-5	CASSSPGFGNNQPQHF	TGTGCTAGCAGCTCCCCGGGTTTCGGCAACAATCAGCCCCAGCATTTT
TRBV7-9	few	NA	TRBJ1-6	CASSSGLHNSPLHF	TGTGCCAGCAGCTCCGGACTTCATAATTCACCCCTCCACTTT
TRBV14	NA	TRBD2	TRBJ2-7	CASSQRASGTLSSSYEQYF	TGTGCCAGCAGCCAACGCGCTAGCGGGACCCTAAGTAGCTCCTACGAGCAGTACTTC
TRBV2	NA	TRBD1	TRBJ1-1	CASTGTELNTEAFF	TGTGCCAGCACCGGGACAGAGCTAAACACTGAAGCTTTCTTT
TRBV7-9	NA	NA	TRBJ1-6	CASSADWGSNSPLHF	TGTGCCAGCAGCGCGGACTGGGGATCCAATTCACCCCTCCACTTT
TRBV2	NA	TRBD1	TRBJ1-5	CASSEGDREVQPQHF	TGTGCCAGCAGTGAGGGGGACAGGGAAGTACAGCCCCAGCATTTT
TRBV4-2	NA	NA	TRBJ2-5	CASSEGGVGDQETQYF	TGTGCCAGCAGCGAGGGGGGGGTTGGGGACCAAGAGACCCAGTACTTC
TRBV7-2	many	TRBD1	TRBJ2-7	CASRLGDRVYEQYF	TGTGCCAGCAGATTGGGGGACAGGGTCTACGAGCAGTACTTC
TRBV19	many	TRBD1	TRBJ1-2	CASRHSRDRDLSGYTF	TGTGCCAGCCGCCATTCCCGGGACAGGGACCTCTCGGGCTACACCTTC
TRBV15	NA	TRBD1	TRBJ1-6	CATSRDMGQGNSPLHF	TGTGCCACCAGCAGAGATATGGGACAGGGGAATTCACCCCTCCACTTT
TRBV4-1	few	NA	TRBJ2-5	CASSPERYQETQYF	TGCGCCAGCAGCCCGGAAAGGTACCAAGAGACCCAGTACTTC
TRBV2	many	NA	TRBJ1-1	CASTTDGKNTEAFF	TGTGCCAGCACCACGGACGGAAAGAACACTGAAGCTTTCTTT
TRBV12-3/TRBV12-4	many	TRBD2	TRBJ2-5	CASSFQGLGGGETQYF	TGTGCCAGCAGTTTCCAAGGACTAGGAGGAGGAGAGACCCAGTACTTC
TRBV15	few	NA	TRBJ2-6	CATSTGSGANVLTF	TGTGCCACCAGCACAGGCTCTGGGGCCAACGTCCTGACTTTC
TRBV24-1	once	TRBD1	TRBJ2-2	CATSDPRQGQNTGELFF	TGTGCCACCAGTGACCCCCGACAGGGACAGAACACCGGGGAGCTGTTTTTT
TRBV7-9	many	NA	TRBJ1-3	CASSLLQGTNTIYF	TGTGCCAGCAGCTTACTTCAGGGGACAAACACCATATATTTT
TRBV20-1	many	TRBD1	TRBJ1-6	CSARGGTDNSPLHF	TGCAGTGCTAGAGGCGGGACAGATAATTCACCCCTCCACTTT
TRBV6-1	NA	NA	TRBJ2-7	CASTQPGFAEQYF	TGTGCCAGCACCCAACCGGGATTCGCCGAGCAGTACTTC
TRBV29-1	NA	TRBD1	TRBJ2-7	CSVGTVRQSSYEQYF	TGCAGCGTCGGGACAGTCAGACAGAGCTCCTACGAGCAGTACTTC
TRBV19	NA	TRBD1	TRBJ1-5	CASSFRDRVANQPQHF	TGTGCCAGTAGTTTCCGGGACAGGGTGGCCAATCAGCCCCAGCATTTT
TRBV7-9	NA	TRBD1	TRBJ1-1	CASATDRWNTEAFF	TGTGCCAGCGCGACGGACAGGTGGAACACTGAAGCTTTCTTT
TRBV7-9	NA	NA	TRBJ1-2	CASSPPGFYGYTF	TGTGCCAGCAGCCCGCCAGGCTTCTATGGCTACACCTTC
TRBV15	NA	NA	TRBJ1-1	CATSRDWGSEALF	TGTGCCACCAGCAGAGATTGGGGCTCTGAAGCTCTCTTT
TRBV20-1	few	TRBD1	TRBJ1-5	CSARDSRGVRTQPQHF	TGCAGTGCTAGAGATAGCAGGGGGGTAAGGACCCAGCCCCAGCATTTT
TRBV5-1	many	NA	TRBJ1-4	CASSFPGSGEKLFF	TGCGCCAGCAGCTTTCCAGGGTCAGGGGAAAAACTGTTTTTT
TRBV3-1	few	NA	TRBJ1-2	CASSQVLGGSGYTF	TGTGCCAGCAGCCAAGTTTTGGGAGGGAGTGGCTACACCTTC
TRBV7-9	once	NA	TRBJ2-5	CASTFVGYQETQYF	TGTGCCAGCACCTTCGTAGGATACCAAGAGACCCAGTACTTC
TRBV7-2	many	TRBD1	TRBJ1-4	CASSLDRGDEKLFF	TGTGCCAGCAGCCTAGACAGGGGGGATGAAAAACTGTTTTTT
TRBV20-1	many	NA	TRBJ1-1	CSASPGPGTEAFF	TGCAGTGCTAGCCCAGGACCTGGCACTGAAGCTTTCTTT
TRBV12-3/TRBV12-4	NA	NA	TRBJ1-6	CASSLWERDSPLHF	TGTGCCAGCAGTTTATGGGAGCGAGATTCACCCCTCCACTTT
TRBV7-7	NA	TRBD1	TRBJ2-5	CASSMGQGVETQYF	TGTGCCAGCAGCATGGGACAGGGAGTAGAGACCCAGTACTTC
TRBV29-1	many	TRBD2	TRBJ2-7	CSVRIGGGTYEQYF	TGCAGCGTCCGTATCGGCGGGGGGACCTACGAGCAGTACTTC
TRBV9	NA	TRBD1	TRBJ2-6	CASSRDQGQGANVLTF	TGTGCCAGCAGCAGAGACCAGGGACAGGGGGCCAACGTCCTGACTTTC
TRBV7-6	NA	TRBD2	TRBJ2-2	CASSSGLAGFGELFF	TGTGCCAGCAGCTCGGGACTAGCGGGGTTCGGGGAGCTGTTTTTT
TRBV7-9	NA	NA	TRBJ1-1	CASTQRGGGENTEAFF	TGTGCCAGCACCCAGAGGGGGGGAGGTGAGAACACTGAAGCTTTCTTT
TRBV29-1	many	TRBD1	TRBJ1-2	CSVERDRGAYGYTF	TGCAGCGTTGAAAGGGACAGAGGAGCCTATGGCTACACCTTC
TRBV9	many	NA	TRBJ1-1	CASSVGPLNTEAFF	TGTGCCAGCAGCGTGGGACCGCTGAACACTGAAGCTTTCTTT
TRBV11-2	NA	NA	TRBJ2-7	CASSLDSRVYEQYF	TGTGCCAGCAGCTTAGATTCCAGGGTCTACGAGCAGTACTTC
TRBV2	NA	TRBD1	TRBJ1-4	CASCPGGTGLQGKLFF	TGTGCCAGCTGCCCCGGCGGGACAGGGCTTCAAGGAAAACTGTTTTTT
TRBV7-7	many	TRBD1	TRBJ2-7	CASSLVQGDEQYF	TGTGCTAGCAGCTTAGTACAGGGGGACGAGCAGTACTTC